The rows below give T cell receptor beta chains drawn from one sample of a study of human T cells and chemical hapten exposure. TCRdb reprocessed the RACE reads via MiXCR and lists one record per CDR3 protein. In the table there are fewer than 200,000 distinct CDR3 sequences, approximately 29% of which are singletons. Sequencing used whole blood, obtained in connection with sensitization to the hapten diphenylcyclopropenone (DPC). Receptor source: a woman between 25 and 40 years old with alopecia areata. Some clones in this sample may be carry-over from other donors' samples. CDR3s include the opening cysteine and the closing phenylalanine or tryptophan. Each record gives: J gene, clone size, D gene, V gene, CDR3 DNA, CDR3 protein. The D gene is left open where the match is weak. Size tells how often a clone was seen (once, few, many) or the class of an expanded clone, and some rows leave it out.

J: TRBJ1-1
size: few
D: .
V: TRBV30
DNA: TGTGCCTGGAGTGAAACGGGCACCTTGAACACTGAAGCTTTCTTT
CDR3: CAWSETGTLNTEAFF

J: TRBJ2-5
size: few
D: TRBD1
V: TRBV9
DNA: TGTGCCAGCAGCGTCGGGACAGACCAAGAGACCCAGTACTTC
CDR3: CASSVGTDQETQYF

J: TRBJ1-2
size: once
D: .
V: TRBV27
DNA: TGTGCCAGCACCAAGACAGGACCATGGGGAGATAATGGCTACACCTTC
CDR3: CASTKTGPWGDNGYTF

J: TRBJ2-1
size: .
D: TRBD1
V: TRBV5-6
DNA: TGTGCCAGCAGTAGACAGGGGGCCTACTACAATGAGCAGTTCTTC
CDR3: CASSRQGAYYNEQFF

J: TRBJ1-1
size: many
D: TRBD1
V: TRBV9
DNA: TGTGCCAGCACCCAGACAGGGAAGATGAACACTGAAGCTTTCTTT
CDR3: CASTQTGKMNTEAFF

J: TRBJ1-1
size: .
D: .
V: TRBV3-1
DNA: TGTGCCAGCAGCCAAGGAGGTACTGAAGCTTTCTTT
CDR3: CASSQGGTEAFF

J: TRBJ2-1
size: few
D: TRBD2
V: TRBV4-2
DNA: TGTGCCAGCAGCCAAACCGGGACTACAAGTCCCAATGAGCAGTTCTTC
CDR3: CASSQTGTTSPNEQFF

J: TRBJ1-4
size: .
D: .
V: TRBV7-9
DNA: TGTGCCAGCAGCCCGGGAGGGCAAAATGAAAAACTGTTTTTT
CDR3: CASSPGGQNEKLFF

J: TRBJ2-7
size: .
D: TRBD1
V: TRBV7-2
DNA: TGTGCCAGCAGCTACACCGGGACAGGGACCTACGAGCAGTACTTC
CDR3: CASSYTGTGTYEQYF

J: TRBJ1-1
size: few
D: .
V: TRBV5-1
DNA: TGCGCCAGCAGCTTGGCAACAGGGCCGAACACTGAAGCTTTCTTT
CDR3: CASSLATGPNTEAFF

J: TRBJ2-1
size: many
D: TRBD2
V: TRBV20-1
DNA: TGCAGTGCCAACCTACTAGCGGGGGGTTACAATGAGCAGTTCTTC
CDR3: CSANLLAGGYNEQFF

J: TRBJ2-1
size: .
D: TRBD1
V: TRBV20-1
DNA: TGCAGTGCTGGAAGGTCAGGGGGCGATGAGCAGTTCTTC
CDR3: CSAGRSGGDEQFF

J: TRBJ2-1
size: few
D: .
V: TRBV27
DNA: TGTGCCAGCAGTTTATCTTGGGTTGGCGAGCAGTTCTTC
CDR3: CASSLSWVGEQFF

J: TRBJ2-3
size: .
D: .
V: TRBV29-1
DNA: TGCAGCGGATCGGTTAAGGCGGCAGATACGCAGTATTTT
CDR3: CSGSVKAADTQYF

J: TRBJ2-3
size: .
D: TRBD2
V: TRBV5-1
DNA: TGCGCCAGCAGCCGCGGGACTAGCGGGGGTCCAGATACGCAGTATTTT
CDR3: CASSRGTSGGPDTQYF

J: TRBJ2-7
size: .
D: .
V: TRBV2
DNA: TGTGCCAGCAGTGCGGCGTGGTTCTCCTACGAGCAGTACTTC
CDR3: CASSAAWFSYEQYF

J: TRBJ2-7
size: .
D: .
V: TRBV28
DNA: TGTGCCAGCGGCCTTCCAGGGTCCTACGAGCAGTACTTC
CDR3: CASGLPGSYEQYF

J: TRBJ2-5
size: few
D: .
V: TRBV28
DNA: TGTGCCAGCAGTTTTCTCCAGAAACAAGAGACCCAGTACTTC
CDR3: CASSFLQKQETQYF

J: TRBJ1-2
size: few
D: .
V: TRBV5-1
DNA: TGCGCCAGCAGCTTGGCTGGCGGACTCTATGGCTACACCTTC
CDR3: CASSLAGGLYGYTF

J: TRBJ2-1
size: many
D: TRBD2
V: TRBV7-6
DNA: TGTGCCAGCAGCCCTGTAGTAGCGGGGGGGCTCATCAATGAGCAGTTCTTC
CDR3: CASSPVVAGGLINEQFF

J: TRBJ2-4
size: few
D: .
V: TRBV2
DNA: TGTGCCAGCAATGGGCTAGCCAAAAACATTCAGTACTTC
CDR3: CASNGLAKNIQYF

J: TRBJ2-2
size: once
D: .
V: TRBV25-1
DNA: TGTGCCAGCAGTGGGACGGATGACACCGGGGAGCTGTTTTTT
CDR3: CASSGTDDTGELFF

J: TRBJ1-2
size: .
D: TRBD1
V: TRBV7-2
DNA: TGTGCCAGCAGCTCCACACCACTAGAGGACAGGGAGCATATCTTC
CDR3: CASSSTPLEDREHIF

J: TRBJ2-7
size: few
D: .
V: TRBV28
DNA: TGTGCCAGCCACGATAGACTGAGCTCCTACGAGCAGTACTTC
CDR3: CASHDRLSSYEQYF

J: TRBJ1-4
size: .
D: .
V: TRBV2
DNA: TGTGCCAGCAGACAGGGTGGCGAAAAACTGTTTTTT
CDR3: CASRQGGEKLFF

J: TRBJ2-1
size: .
D: TRBD2
V: TRBV6-2/TRBV6-3
DNA: TGTGCCAGCAGGTCCCCCGGGACTAGGCAGTTCTTC
CDR3: CASRSPGTRQFF

J: TRBJ1-1
size: .
D: TRBD1
V: TRBV30
DNA: TGTGCCTGGAGCTCAGGGGGCGGCACTGAAGCTTTCTTT
CDR3: CAWSSGGGTEAFF

J: TRBJ2-3
size: few
D: .
V: TRBV28
DNA: TGTGCCAGCAAGGGGCCCCCTAGCACAGATACGCAGTATTTT
CDR3: CASKGPPSTDTQYF

J: TRBJ2-2
size: few
D: .
V: TRBV27
DNA: TGTGCCAGCAGTCACAGGGCCGGGGAGCTGTTTTTT
CDR3: CASSHRAGELFF

J: TRBJ1-3
size: once
D: .
V: TRBV7-7
DNA: TGTGCTAGCAGCTCGGGAGTTGGAAACACCATATATTTT
CDR3: CASSSGVGNTIYF

J: TRBJ2-7
size: few
D: TRBD2
V: TRBV12-3/TRBV12-4
DNA: TGTGCCAGCAGTCTACGGACCGGGACTAGCGGGAGCGAGCAGTACTTC
CDR3: CASSLRTGTSGSEQYF

J: TRBJ1-2
size: .
D: .
V: TRBV20-1
DNA: TGCAGTGCTAGATCCACAGGGAGCTACACCTTC
CDR3: CSARSTGSYTF